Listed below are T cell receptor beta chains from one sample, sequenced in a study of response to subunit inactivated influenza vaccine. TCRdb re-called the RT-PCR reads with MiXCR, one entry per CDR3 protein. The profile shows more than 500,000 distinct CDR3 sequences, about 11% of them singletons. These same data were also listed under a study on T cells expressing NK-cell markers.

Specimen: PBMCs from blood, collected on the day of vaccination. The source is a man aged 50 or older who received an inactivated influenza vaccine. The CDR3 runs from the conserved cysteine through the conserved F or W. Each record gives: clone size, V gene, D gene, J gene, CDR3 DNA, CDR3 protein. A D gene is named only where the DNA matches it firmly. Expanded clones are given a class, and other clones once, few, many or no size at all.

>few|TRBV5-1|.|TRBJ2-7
TGCGCCAGCAGCGACACGAACCCCAAAGAGCAGTACTTC
CASSDTNPKEQYF
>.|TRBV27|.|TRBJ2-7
TGTGCCAGCAGCCGGTCGCTGGGGAGTAAACGCGAGCAGTACTTC
CASSRSLGSKREQYF
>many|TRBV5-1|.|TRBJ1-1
TGCGCCAGCAGTCCGGGTACGGGGGGCACGAACACTGAAGCTTTCTTT
CASSPGTGGTNTEAFF
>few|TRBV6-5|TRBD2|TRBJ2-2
TGTGCCAGCAGTCTACGTCCGGGACTAGGGCACACCGGGGAGCTGTTTTTT
CASSLRPGLGHTGELFF
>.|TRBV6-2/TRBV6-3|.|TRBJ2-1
TGTGCCAGCAGTCCATGGGACAAGGTCTCCTACAATGAGCAGTTCTTC
CASSPWDKVSYNEQFF
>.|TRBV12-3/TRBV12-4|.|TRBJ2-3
TGTGCCAGCCTTAGGGCTTTTAGCACAGATACGCAGTATTTT
CASLRAFSTDTQYF
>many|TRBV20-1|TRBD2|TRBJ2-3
TGCAGTGTTGGGAGGGCCACAGATACGCAGTATTTT
CSVGRATDTQYF
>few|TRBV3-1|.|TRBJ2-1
TGTGCCAGCAGCCAAGGGGGGTTAGCCTACAATGAGCAGTTCTTC
CASSQGGLAYNEQFF
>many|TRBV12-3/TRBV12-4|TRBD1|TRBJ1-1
TGTGCCAGCAGCAGGGGACAGGGGGGGGCTGAAGCTTTCTTT
CASSRGQGGAEAFF
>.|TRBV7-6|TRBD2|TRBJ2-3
TGTGCCAGCAGCTTAGCCAGGACGCTAGCGGGAGGAAGCACAGATACGCAGTATTTT
CASSLARTLAGGSTDTQYF
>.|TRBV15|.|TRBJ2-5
TGTGCCACCAGCAGAGATTTCTGTACCGAGACCCAGTACTTC
CATSRDFCTETQYF
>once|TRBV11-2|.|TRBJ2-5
TGTGCCAGCAGCTTAAGGCAGGACGAGACCCAGTACTTC
CASSLRQDETQYF
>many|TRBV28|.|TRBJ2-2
TGTGCCAGCAGTTTCCCCAGGGCCGCCGGGGAGCTGTTTTTT
CASSFPRAAGELFF
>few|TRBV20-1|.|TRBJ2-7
TGCAGTGCTAGTCTCTTAAAGGGAGTTGGGTACGAGCAGTACTTC
CSASLLKGVGYEQYF
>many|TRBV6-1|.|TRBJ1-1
TGTGCCAGCAGTACGGGCCAGCTCACTGAAGCTTTCTTT
CASSTGQLTEAFF
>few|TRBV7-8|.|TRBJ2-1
TGTGCCAGCAGCTTAGAGTCGGGGCAATACAATGAGCAGTTCTTC
CASSLESGQYNEQFF
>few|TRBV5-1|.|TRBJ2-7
TGCGCCAGCAGCTTGGCCTATGCTGGAGTAGGCTACGAGCAGTACTTC
CASSLAYAGVGYEQYF
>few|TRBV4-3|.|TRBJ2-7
TGCGCCAGCAGCCAAGCCCGGGACTTAGCCTACGAGCAGTACTTC
CASSQARDLAYEQYF
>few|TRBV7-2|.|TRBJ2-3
TGTGCCAGCTTCATGGTTGACACAGATACGCAGTATTTT
CASFMVDTDTQYF
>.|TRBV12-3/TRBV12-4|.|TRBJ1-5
TGTGCCAGCAGCCCCCATCCTGGTTACAATCAGCCCCAGCATTTT
CASSPHPGYNQPQHF